These T cell receptor beta chains were read from a single sample in a study of cytomegalovirus exposure and HLA in healthy donors. TCRdb's table, derived via immunoSEQ multiplex PCR, lists solely in-frame clones and lacks some. The data hold around 130,000 clones, with 80% observed a single time. Sequencing used PBMCs. These receptors were taken from a man aged 40-49 years in good health and CMV-seronegative. Each CDR3 is given with its conserved first and last residue. The D gene is left open where the match is weak. Size values are once, few and many counts, or a class for expanded clones, and some rows have none.

cdr3_length	v_call	clone_size	j_call	d_call	cdr3_aa	cdr3_nt
13	TRBV2	few	TRBJ2-3	NA	CASSGNPEDTQYF	TGTGCCAGCAGTGGGAATCCGGAGGATACGCAGTATTTT
17	TRBV4-1	few	TRBJ1-4	TRBD1	CASSQYVSRDRGEKLFF	TGCGCCAGCAGCCAATACGTATCCCGGGACAGGGGAGAAAAACTGTTTTTT
13	TRBV7-9	NA	TRBJ2-3	NA	CASSLAGGDTQYF	TGTGCCAGCAGCTTAGCAGGGGGAGATACGCAGTATTTT
15	TRBV5-8	NA	TRBJ2-1	NA	CASSAGAGQYNEQFF	TGTGCCAGCAGCGCGGGGGCAGGGCAATACAATGAGCAGTTCTTC
16	TRBV18	NA	TRBJ2-3	TRBD2	CASLGTSWPSTDTQYF	TGTGCCAGCTTAGGGACTAGCTGGCCTAGCACAGATACGCAGTATTTT
15	TRBV5-4	NA	TRBJ2-5	TRBD2	CASSYLAGGLETQYF	TGTGCCAGCAGCTACCTAGCGGGGGGGCTTGAGACCCAGTACTTC
13	TRBV6-6	NA	TRBJ2-1	TRBD2	CASRPTSGREQFF	TGTGCCAGCAGACCTACTAGCGGGAGGGAGCAGTTCTTC
14	TRBV6-5	NA	TRBJ1-5	NA	CASTPAGRNQPQHF	TGTGCCAGCACCCCCGCGGGCCGCAATCAGCCCCAGCATTTT
14	TRBV2	NA	TRBJ2-7	NA	CASTVQGEVYEQYF	TGTGCCAGCACGGTTCAGGGGGAGGTCTACGAGCAGTACTTC
15	TRBV15	NA	TRBJ1-5	TRBD1	CATSTRTGYVQPQHF	TGTGCCACCAGCACGCGGACAGGTTATGTCCAGCCCCAGCATTTT
14	TRBV4-1	NA	TRBJ2-3	NA	CASSQGTYTDTQYF	TGCGCCAGCAGCCAAGGGACTTACACAGATACGCAGTATTTT
15	TRBV28	once	TRBJ1-5	NA	CASSFFVQGGQPQHF	TGTGCCAGCAGTTTCTTTGTTCAGGGTGGTCAGCCCCAGCATTTT
14	TRBV2	NA	TRBJ1-2	NA	CASSEQGAQGGYTF	TGTGCCAGCAGTGAACAGGGTGCCCAGGGTGGCTACACCTTC
13	TRBV6-1	NA	TRBJ1-4	NA	CASARASNEKLFF	TGTGCCAGCGCGAGGGCGTCTAATGAAAAACTGTTTTTT
15	TRBV25-1	NA	TRBJ2-2	TRBD1	CASSMTGTDTGELFF	TGTGCCAGCAGCATGACAGGGACGGACACCGGGGAGCTGTTTTTT
12	TRBV10-3	few	TRBJ2-5	NA	CATQQSRETQYF	TGTGCCACCCAACAGAGTAGAGAGACCCAGTACTTC
15	TRBV6-1	NA	TRBJ2-3	TRBD2	CASPPGLVVSDTQYF	TGTGCCAGTCCTCCGGGACTAGTTGTATCAGATACGCAGTATTTT
15	TRBV27	NA	TRBJ2-3	NA	CASSDGRRNTDTQYF	TGTGCCAGCAGCGATGGCAGGCGAAACACAGATACGCAGTATTTT
13	TRBV6-5	NA	TRBJ2-5	NA	CASSYNKGETQYF	TGTGCCAGCAGTTACAATAAGGGGGAGACCCAGTACTTC
16	TRBV18	few	TRBJ2-7	TRBD2	CASSPPWREDSYEQYF	TGTGCCAGCTCACCACCGTGGCGGGAGGACAGCTACGAGCAGTACTTC
14	TRBV2	NA	TRBJ2-2	NA	CASSLRGQAGELFF	TGTGCCAGCAGTCTCCGGGGTCAGGCCGGGGAGCTGTTTTTT
15	TRBV4-2	few	TRBJ2-1	TRBD1	CASSQGGTEGNEQFF	TGTGCCAGCAGCCAGGGTGGGACAGAGGGCAATGAGCAGTTCTTC
15	TRBV10-3	NA	TRBJ2-7	NA	CAISVSPGVWDEQYF	TGTGCCATCAGTGTCTCCCCAGGGGTCTGGGATGAGCAGTACTTC
15	TRBV28	NA	TRBJ1-5	NA	CASRGADELNQPQHF	TGTGCCAGCAGGGGGGCAGATGAACTAAATCAGCCCCAGCATTTT
12	TRBV30	NA	TRBJ2-3	TRBD1	CAWSGQSDTQYF	TGTGCCTGGTCGGGACAGTCGGATACGCAGTATTTT
15	TRBV28	NA	TRBJ1-1	TRBD1	CASSSLQGARTEAFF	TGTGCCAGCAGTTCCTTACAGGGGGCGCGGACTGAAGCTTTCTTT